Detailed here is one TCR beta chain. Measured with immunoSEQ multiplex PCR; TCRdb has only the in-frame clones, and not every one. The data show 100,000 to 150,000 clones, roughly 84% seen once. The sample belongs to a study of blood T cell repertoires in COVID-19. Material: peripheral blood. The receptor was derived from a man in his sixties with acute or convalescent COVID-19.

The CDR3 DNA reads as TGTGCCAGCAGCCAACTTCTCCGGCGGGGTGATAATTCACCCCTCCACTTT. It encodes CASSQLLRRGDNSPLHF. The V and J genes are TRBV16 and TRBJ1-6; unclear D gene. Trimming cost V 2 bases and J 5 bases, with 16 bases left between them. The CDR3 consists of 17 residues. Germline values: CDR1 KGHSY, CDR2 FQNENV.